This entry lists 18 T cell receptor beta chains sequenced from one sample in a study of identical twins. TCRdb re-called the 5' RACE reads through MiXCR, storing one row per CDR3 protein. The data contain roughly 690,000 distinct CDR3 sequences, roughly 20% of them singletons. These data were also filed under a second study, of T cells expressing NK-cell markers.

The sequencing sample was made of PBMCs. The receptors were sampled from a woman younger than 30 in good health.

This clonotype was detected many times. V and J are TRBV20-1 and TRBJ2-7; 9 positions match TRBD1. CDR3 size: 12 residues. The germline gives CDR1 DFQATT, CDR2 SNEGSKA (reference sequence). Germline trimming cut 5 bases from V and 3 bases from J; bases unmatched to any gene: 2. The CDR3 DNA reads TGCAGTGCTCCGGGACAGGGCTACGAGCAGTACTTC. Protein product: CSAPGQGYEQYF.

This chain uses TRBV28 with TRBJ2-3, with TRBD2 matching over 9 bases. Trimming removed 10 bases from V and 5 bases from J; junction bases left unmatched: 7. Germline CDR1 reads MDHEN; CDR2 reads SYDVKM. The length of the CDR3 is 13 residues. The CDR3, as DNA: TGTGCCACCCAGGCGGGGGGGCTAGATACGCAGTATTTT. Protein sequence: CATQAGGLDTQYF.

This chain links TRBV7-2 with TRBJ1-6; perhaps TRBD1 as D (5 bases). Germline values: CDR1 SGHTA, CDR2 FQGNSA. The CDR3 is made up of 13 amino acids. Here the CDR3 DNA reads TGTGCTAGCTCCGAGACAGAGAATTCACCCCTCCACTTT. This sequence encodes CASSETENSPLHF.

V is TRBV2 and J is TRBJ2-3; D remains ambiguous. Germline CDR1 and CDR2: SNHLY and FYNNEI. The ends were cut back, 3 bases at V and 7 bases at J, with 5 bases in the middle. The CDR3 loop spans 11 amino acids. As DNA, the CDR3 is TGTGCCAGCAGTGATATAAATACGCAGTATTTT. Encoded protein: CASSDINTQYF.

V usage is TRBV30 and J usage is TRBJ1-4, with D hard to call. The CDR3 covers 12 residues. Germline CDR1 reads GTSNPN; CDR2 reads SVGIG (reference sequence). V lost 2 bases and J 11 bases, leaving 12 bases between the germline ends. The CDR3 protein is CAWSSTERKLFF. CDR3 DNA sequence: TGTGCCTGGAGTTCAACAGAAAGGAAACTGTTTTTT. Together with reference TRBV30 and TRBJ1-4, the CDR3 gives the full variable domain: SQTIHQWPATLVQPVGSPLSLECTVEGTSNPNLYWYRQAAGRGLQLLFYSVGIGQISSEVPQNLSASRPQDRQFILSSKKLLLSDSGFYLCAWSSTERKLFFGSGTQLSVL.

This chain joins TRBV7-2 and TRBJ1-2, with TRBD1 as a possible D gene (6 bases). The CDR3 has 13 residues. The V and J ends lost 7 bases and 7 bases respectively, with 16 bases between them. Per the germline V gene, CDR1 is SGHTA and CDR2 is FQGNSA. The CDR3 DNA reads as TGTGCCAGCAACCTCGACAGGCGGACTGGCTACACCTTC. This gives the protein CASNLDRRTGYTF.

This rearrangement joins TRBV12-3 or TRBV12-4 to TRBJ1-2, with 8 nucleotides matching TRBD1. V lost 8 bases, J lost 3 bases, and 5 bases stayed unmatched. The CDR3 covers 13 residues. The DNA of the CDR3 is TGTGCCAGCTTCCTGGACAGGGACTATGGCTACACCTTC. It specifies CASFLDRDYGYTF.

This clonotype was counted many times. This chain connects TRBV12-3 or TRBV12-4 to TRBJ2-7, with 7 bases identical to TRBD1. The CDR3 runs 12 residues. The trim removed 6 bases at V and 6 bases at J, leaving 5 bases unmatched. CDR3 sequence reads: CASSLQGSEQYF. The CDR3 DNA follows: TGTGCCAGCAGCTTACAGGGGAGCGAGCAGTACTTC.

This clonotype came up a few times. This chain uses TRBV7-7 with TRBJ2-5; D gene ambiguous. Looked up from germline, CDR1 is SSHAT and CDR2 is FNYEAQ (reference sequence). The CDR3 has 12 amino acids. Trimming took 6 bases from V and 5 from J, leaving 10 bases between them. The CDR3 bases are TGTGCCAGCAGTTCCGGACGGGAGACCCAGTACTTC. Translated: CASSSGRETQYF.

V and J are TRBV6-5 and TRBJ2-7, with TRBD2 matching 7 bases. CDR3 length: 16 amino acids. Germline CDR1 reads MNHEY; CDR2 reads SVGAGI. The V segment lost 0 bases and the J segment 0 bases; nucleotides outside the gene matches: 5. CDR3 nucleotide sequence: TGTGCCAGCAGTTACTCGATCCTAGCGGACTCCTACGAGCAGTACTTC. Translation gives CASSYSILADSYEQYF.

This clonotype was detected ten times or more. The chain couples TRBV7-8 to TRBJ1-5; a possible D gene is TRBD1 (5 bases). Trimming left V 6 bases short and J 4 bases short, with 10 bases between. The CDR3 runs 13 residues. Germline CDR1 is SGHVS and CDR2 is FQNEAQ. CDR3 DNA: TGTGCCAGCAGTGACAGCAGAAATCAGCCCCAGCATTTT. It specifies CASSDSRNQPQHF.

The chain has TRBV5-1 and TRBJ2-3; D is possibly TRBD1 or TRBD2 (5 bases each). The CDR3 has 16 amino acids. Between the trimmed V and J ends, which lost 0 bases and 6 bases, there was a span of 17 bases. Germline CDR1 reads SGHRS; CDR2 reads YFSETQ. The CDR3: CASSLEGDPSRDTQYF. CDR3 in DNA: TGCGCCAGCAGCTTGGAAGGGGACCCCTCTAGGGATACGCAGTATTTT.

V and J are TRBV9 and TRBJ2-3; TRBD1 matches at 10 bases. Germline V gene sequence: CDR1 SGDLS, CDR2 YYNGEE. V dropped 4 bases and J dropped 5; count of bases not matched to a gene: 4. The CDR3 totals 14 residues. Here the CDR3 DNA reads TGTGCCAGCAGCAAGACAGGGGGCGTAGATACGCAGTATTTT. This gives the protein CASSKTGGVDTQYF.

This clonotype has at least ten counts. The gene calls are TRBV7-3 and TRBJ2-1; D possibly corresponds to TRBD2 (5 bases). The CDR3 runs to 12 residues. Trimming stripped 7 bases from V and 4 bases from J, with 8 bases between. CDR1 and CDR2 (germline): SGHTA, FQGTGA. The CDR3 sequence is CASMGEYNEQFF. In nucleotides, the CDR3 is TGTGCCAGCATGGGAGAATACAATGAGCAGTTCTTC.

This clonotype has only a few counts. The V call is TRBV5-1, the J call TRBJ2-5; no definite D call. There are 13 residues in the CDR3. Germline V CDR1 and CDR2: SGHRS, YFSETQ. The ends were cut back, 4 bases at V and 0 bases at J, with 7 bases in the middle. The CDR3 DNA follows: TGCGCCAGCAGCCCAAACTACCAAGAGACCCAGTACTTC. Its translation: CASSPNYQETQYF.

This clonotype was seen a handful of times. This sequence joins TRBV12-3 or TRBV12-4 and TRBJ1-5; D is unresolved. The CDR3 totals 15 residues. Between the trimmed V and J ends, which lost 4 bases and 0 bases, there was a span of 10 bases. CDR3 sequence: CASSSFEYSNQPQHF. The DNA for the CDR3 is TGTGCCAGCAGTTCCTTCGAGTATAGCAATCAGCCCCAGCATTTT.

CDR3 nucleotide sequence: TGCGCCAGCAGCCAAACACTCTCCTACGAGCAGTACTTC. Its translation: CASSQTLSYEQYF. The chain is built from TRBV5-1 and TRBJ2-7; D is ambiguous. Germline CDR1 and CDR2: SGHRS and YFSETQ. V was cut by 4 bases and J by 0 bases, with 8 bases left in between. This CDR3 is built from 13 residues. Combining the CDR3 with reference TRBV5-1 and TRBJ2-7 gives the whole variable domain KAGVTQTPRYLIKTRGQQVTLSCSPISGHRSVSWYQQTPGQGLQFLFEYFSETQRNKGNFPGRFSGRQFSNSRSEMNVSTLELGDSALYLCASSQTLSYEQYFGPGTRLTVT.

The gene calls are TRBV6-2 or TRBV6-3 and TRBJ2-3; 11 bases map to TRBD2. This CDR3 has 13 residues. With V trimmed by 7 bases and J by 8 bases, 5 bases remained unmatched. Germline CDR1 reads MNHEY; CDR2 reads SVGEGT. The CDR3 nucleotides read TGTGCCAGCACCAGACTAGCGGGATTTACGCAGTATTTT. Translating gives CASTRLAGFTQYF.